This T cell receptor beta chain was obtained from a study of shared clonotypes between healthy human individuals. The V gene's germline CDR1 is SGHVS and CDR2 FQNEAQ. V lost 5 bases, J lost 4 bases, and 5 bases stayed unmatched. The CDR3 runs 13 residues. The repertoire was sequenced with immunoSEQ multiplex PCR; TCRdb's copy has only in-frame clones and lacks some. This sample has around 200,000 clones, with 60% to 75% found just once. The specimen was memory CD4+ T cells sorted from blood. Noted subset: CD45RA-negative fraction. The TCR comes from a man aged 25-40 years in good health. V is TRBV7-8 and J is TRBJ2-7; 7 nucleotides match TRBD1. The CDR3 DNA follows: TGTGCCAGCAGCCAGACAGGGATTTACGAGCAGTACTTC. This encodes CASSQTGIYEQYF. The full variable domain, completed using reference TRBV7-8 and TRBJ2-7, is GAGVSQSPRYKVAKRGQDVALRCDPISGHVSLFWYQQALGQGPEFLTYFQNEAQLDKSGLPSDRFFAERPEGSVSTLKIQRTQQEDSAVYLCASSQTGIYEQYFGPGTRLTVT.